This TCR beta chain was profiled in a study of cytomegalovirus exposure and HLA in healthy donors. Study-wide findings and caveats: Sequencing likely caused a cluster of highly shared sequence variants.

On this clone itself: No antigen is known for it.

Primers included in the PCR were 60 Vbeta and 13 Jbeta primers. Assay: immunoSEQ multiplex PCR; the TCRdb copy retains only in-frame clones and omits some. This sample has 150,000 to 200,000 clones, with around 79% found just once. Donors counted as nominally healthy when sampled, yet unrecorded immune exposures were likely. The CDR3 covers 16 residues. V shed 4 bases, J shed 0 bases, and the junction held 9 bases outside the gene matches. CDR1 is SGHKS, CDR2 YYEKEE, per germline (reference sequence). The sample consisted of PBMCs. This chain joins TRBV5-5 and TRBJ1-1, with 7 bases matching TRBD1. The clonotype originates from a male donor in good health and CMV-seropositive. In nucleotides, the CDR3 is TGTGCCAGCAGCAATAGGCAGGGGGGCCTGAACACTGAAGCTTTCTTT. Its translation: CASSNRQGGLNTEAFF.